A single T cell receptor (beta chain) is shown here with its context. Its antigen remains unknown. This CDR3 contains 13 residues. Germline-derived CDR1 and CDR2 are LNHDA and SQIVND (reference sequence). With 11 bases clipped from V and 2 bases from J, the junction kept 8 bases outside the gene matches. The data originate from a study of shared clonotypes between healthy human individuals. Study-level background: Aged 18 to 49, the donors were a couple of women and three men. General study results and limits: Among the subsets, naive ones generally showed larger estimated richness than memory ones.

The authors loaded about 0.2 ug DNA, 27,000 or so T cell genomes, into sorted-subset replicate PCRs. Using immunoSEQ multiplex PCR, the repertoire was profiled, and TCRdb retains in-frame clones only, with some absent. The table includes a few million clones, roughly 95% detected once. The sequencing input was naive CD4+ T cells sorted from blood. Documented subset: CD45RA+ positively selected. The TCR originated in a man younger than 30 in good health. The chain joins TRBV19 to TRBJ1-2; 7 bases fit TRBD1. CDR3 in DNA: TGTGCCTCCATGAGGACAGGCAACTATGGCTACACCTTC. Translating gives CASMRTGNYGYTF.